This T cell receptor beta chain comes out of a study of shared clonotypes between healthy human individuals. Measured with immunoSEQ multiplex PCR; TCRdb has only the in-frame clones, and not every one. This table holds more than 500,000 clones, 90% to 96% found once. CDR3 length equals 16 residues. Trimming cost V 1 base and J 0 bases, with 7 bases left between them. Germline V gene lookup returns CDR1 SGHTA and CDR2 FQGNSA. Sequenced sample: naive CD4+ T cells sorted from blood. As for subset: CD45RA+ positively selected. The sequence derives from a woman aged 30 to 39 in good health. The chain combines TRBV7-2 with TRBJ2-6; D not resolved. The CDR3 coding sequence is TGTGCCAGCAGCTTAGAGAGGTACTCTGGGGCCAACGTCCTGACTTTC. It yields the protein CASSLERYSGANVLTF.